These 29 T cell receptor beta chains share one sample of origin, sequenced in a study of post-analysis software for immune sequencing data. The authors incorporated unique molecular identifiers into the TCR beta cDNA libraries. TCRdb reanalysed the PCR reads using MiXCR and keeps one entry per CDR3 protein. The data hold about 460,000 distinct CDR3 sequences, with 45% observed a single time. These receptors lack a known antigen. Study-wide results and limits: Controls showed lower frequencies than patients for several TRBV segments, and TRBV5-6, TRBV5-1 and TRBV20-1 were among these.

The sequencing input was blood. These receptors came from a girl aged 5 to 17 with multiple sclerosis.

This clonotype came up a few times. The CDR3 spells CATGDFSYNEQFF. CDR3 coding DNA: TGTGCCACCGGGGACTTCTCCTACAATGAGCAGTTCTTC. This chain uses TRBV10-3 with TRBJ2-1; a possible D gene is TRBD2 (6 bases). V was trimmed by 10 bases and J by 0 bases, leaving 10 bases between them. The CDR3 has 13 residues. Germline V lookup: CDR1 ENHRY, CDR2 SYGVKD.

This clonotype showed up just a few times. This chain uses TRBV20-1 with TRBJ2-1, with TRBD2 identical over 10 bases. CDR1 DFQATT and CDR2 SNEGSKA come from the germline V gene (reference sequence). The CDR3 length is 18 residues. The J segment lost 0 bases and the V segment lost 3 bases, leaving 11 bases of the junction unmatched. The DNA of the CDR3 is TGCAGTGCTAGTGGGGCGAGTAGCGGGAGGTACTCCTACAATGAGCAGTTCTTC. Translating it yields CSASGASSGRYSYNEQFF.

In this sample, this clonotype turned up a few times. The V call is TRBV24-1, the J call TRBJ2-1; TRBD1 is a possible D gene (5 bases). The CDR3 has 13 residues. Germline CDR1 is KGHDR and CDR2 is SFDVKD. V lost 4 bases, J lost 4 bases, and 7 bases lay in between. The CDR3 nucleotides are TGTGCCACCAGTGACCCAGGGTACAATGAGCAGTTCTTC. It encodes CATSDPGYNEQFF.

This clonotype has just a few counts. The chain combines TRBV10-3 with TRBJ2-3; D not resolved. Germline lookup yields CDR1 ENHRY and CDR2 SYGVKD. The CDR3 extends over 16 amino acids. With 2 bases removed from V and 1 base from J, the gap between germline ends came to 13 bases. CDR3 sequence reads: CAISEAVGSRTDTQYF. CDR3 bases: TGTGCCATCAGTGAGGCGGTAGGGTCACGCACAGATACGCAGTATTTT.

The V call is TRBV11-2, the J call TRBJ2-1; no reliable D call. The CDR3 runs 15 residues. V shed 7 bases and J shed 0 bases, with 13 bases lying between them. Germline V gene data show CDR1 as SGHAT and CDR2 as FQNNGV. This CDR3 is CASNSFLDSYNEQFF. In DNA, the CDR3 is TGTGCCAGCAACTCCTTTTTGGACTCCTACAATGAGCAGTTCTTC.

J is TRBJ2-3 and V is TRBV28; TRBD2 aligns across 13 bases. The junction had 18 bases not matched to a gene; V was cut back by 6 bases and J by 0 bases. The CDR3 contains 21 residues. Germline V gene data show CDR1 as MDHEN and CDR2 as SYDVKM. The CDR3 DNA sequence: TGTGCCAGCAGACGAACGGGACTAGCGGGGCGAACCTATTCTAGCACAGATACGCAGTATTTT. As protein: CASRRTGLAGRTYSSTDTQYF.

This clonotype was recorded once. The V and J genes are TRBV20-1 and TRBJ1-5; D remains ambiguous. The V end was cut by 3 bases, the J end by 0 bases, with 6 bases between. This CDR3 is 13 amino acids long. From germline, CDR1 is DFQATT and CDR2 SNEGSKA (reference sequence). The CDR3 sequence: CSARTPSNQPQHF. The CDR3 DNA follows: TGCAGTGCTAGGACCCCTAGCAATCAGCCCCAGCATTTT.

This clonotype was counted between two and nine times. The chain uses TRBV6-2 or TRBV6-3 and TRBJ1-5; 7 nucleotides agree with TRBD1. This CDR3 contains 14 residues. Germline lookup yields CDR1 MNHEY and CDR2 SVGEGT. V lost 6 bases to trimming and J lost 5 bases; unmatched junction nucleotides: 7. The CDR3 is CASSPGQVYQPQHF. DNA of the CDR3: TGTGCCAGCAGCCCCGGACAGGTATATCAGCCCCAGCATTTT.

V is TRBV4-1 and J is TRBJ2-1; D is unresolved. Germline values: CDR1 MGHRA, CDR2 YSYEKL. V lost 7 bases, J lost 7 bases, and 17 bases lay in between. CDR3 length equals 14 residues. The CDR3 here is CASTPRDVGNEQFF. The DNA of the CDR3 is TGCGCCAGCACCCCAAGGGATGTGGGGAATGAGCAGTTCTTC.

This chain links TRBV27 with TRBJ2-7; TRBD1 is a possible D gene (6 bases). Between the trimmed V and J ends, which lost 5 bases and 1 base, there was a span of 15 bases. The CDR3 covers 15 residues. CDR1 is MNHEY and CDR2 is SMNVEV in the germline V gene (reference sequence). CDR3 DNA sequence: TGTGCCAGCAGTCCGGTGAACAGGGAATCCTACGAGCAGTACTTC. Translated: CASSPVNRESYEQYF.

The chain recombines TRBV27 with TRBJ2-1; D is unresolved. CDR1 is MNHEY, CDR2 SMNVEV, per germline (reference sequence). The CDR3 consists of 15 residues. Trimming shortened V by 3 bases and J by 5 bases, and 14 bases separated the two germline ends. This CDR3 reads CASSFDGDLDNEQFF. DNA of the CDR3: TGTGCCAGCAGTTTTGATGGAGACCTCGACAATGAGCAGTTCTTC.

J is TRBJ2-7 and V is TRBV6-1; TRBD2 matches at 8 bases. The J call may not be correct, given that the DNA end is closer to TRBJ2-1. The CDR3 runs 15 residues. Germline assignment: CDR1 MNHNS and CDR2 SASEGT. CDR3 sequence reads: CASSDLAGYYNEQFF. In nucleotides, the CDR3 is TGTGCCAGCAGTGACTTAGCGGGATACTACAATGAGCAGTTCTTC.

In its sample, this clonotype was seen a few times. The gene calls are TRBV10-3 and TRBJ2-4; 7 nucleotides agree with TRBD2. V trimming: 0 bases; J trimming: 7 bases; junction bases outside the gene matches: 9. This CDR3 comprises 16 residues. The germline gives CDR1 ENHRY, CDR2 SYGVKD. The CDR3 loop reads CAISESRGGSLNIQYF. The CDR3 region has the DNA TGTGCCATCAGTGAGTCACGTGGCGGGAGTCTGAACATTCAGTACTTC.

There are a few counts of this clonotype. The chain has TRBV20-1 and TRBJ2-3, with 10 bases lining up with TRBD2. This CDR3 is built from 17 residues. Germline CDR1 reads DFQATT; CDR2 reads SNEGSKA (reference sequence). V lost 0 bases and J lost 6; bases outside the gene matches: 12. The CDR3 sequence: CSARDSGSAGGVDTQYF. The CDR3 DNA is TGCAGTGCTAGAGATAGCGGCTCAGCGGGAGGGGTCGATACGCAGTATTTT.

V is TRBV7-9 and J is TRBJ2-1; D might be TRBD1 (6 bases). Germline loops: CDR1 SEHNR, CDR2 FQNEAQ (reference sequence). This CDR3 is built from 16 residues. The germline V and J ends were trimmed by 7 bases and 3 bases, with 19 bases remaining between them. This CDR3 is CASTVIRDTLYNEQFF. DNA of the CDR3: TGTGCCAGCACCGTTATCCGGGACACCCTCTACAATGAGCAGTTCTTC.

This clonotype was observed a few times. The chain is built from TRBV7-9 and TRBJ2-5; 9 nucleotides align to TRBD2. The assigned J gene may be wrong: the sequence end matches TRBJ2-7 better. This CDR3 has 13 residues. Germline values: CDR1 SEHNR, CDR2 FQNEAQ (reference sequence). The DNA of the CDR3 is TGTGCCAGCAGCGCGGGAGGGCGAGTCGAGCAGTACTTC. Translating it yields CASSAGGRVEQYF.

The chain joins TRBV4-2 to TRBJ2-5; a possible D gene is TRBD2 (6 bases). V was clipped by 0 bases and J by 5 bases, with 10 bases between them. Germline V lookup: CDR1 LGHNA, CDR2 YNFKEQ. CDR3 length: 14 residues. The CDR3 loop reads CASSQDGRGETQYF. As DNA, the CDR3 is TGTGCCAGCAGCCAAGATGGGCGGGGCGAGACCCAGTACTTC.

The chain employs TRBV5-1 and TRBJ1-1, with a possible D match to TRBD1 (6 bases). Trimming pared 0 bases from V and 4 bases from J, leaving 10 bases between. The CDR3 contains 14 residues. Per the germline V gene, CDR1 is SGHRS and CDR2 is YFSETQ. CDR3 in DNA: TGCGCCAGCAGCTTGGGTAGGGGGTCCACTGAAGCTTTCTTT. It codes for CASSLGRGSTEAFF. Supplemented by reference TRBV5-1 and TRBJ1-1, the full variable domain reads KAGVTQTPRYLIKTRGQQVTLSCSPISGHRSVSWYQQTPGQGLQFLFEYFSETQRNKGNFPGRFSGRQFSNSRSEMNVSTLELGDSALYLCASSLGRGSTEAFFGQGTRLTVV.

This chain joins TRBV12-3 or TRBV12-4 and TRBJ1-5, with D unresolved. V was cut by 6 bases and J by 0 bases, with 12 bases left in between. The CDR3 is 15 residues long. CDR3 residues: CASSPLQNSNQPQHF. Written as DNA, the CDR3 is TGTGCCAGCAGCCCTCTCCAGAATAGCAATCAGCCCCAGCATTTT.

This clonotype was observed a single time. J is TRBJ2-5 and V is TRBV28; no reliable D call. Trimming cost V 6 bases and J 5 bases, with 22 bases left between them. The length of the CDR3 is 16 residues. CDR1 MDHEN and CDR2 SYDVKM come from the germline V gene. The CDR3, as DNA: TGTGCCAGCAGCCTCCTCCCTCGGAAGGATAACGAGACCCAGTACTTC. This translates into CASSLLPRKDNETQYF.

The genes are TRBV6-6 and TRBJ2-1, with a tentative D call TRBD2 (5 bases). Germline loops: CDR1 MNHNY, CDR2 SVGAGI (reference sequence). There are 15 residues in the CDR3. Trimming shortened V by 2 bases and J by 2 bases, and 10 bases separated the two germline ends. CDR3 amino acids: CASSYERATYNEQFF. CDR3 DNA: TGTGCCAGCAGTTACGAGAGGGCGACCTACAATGAGCAGTTCTTC.

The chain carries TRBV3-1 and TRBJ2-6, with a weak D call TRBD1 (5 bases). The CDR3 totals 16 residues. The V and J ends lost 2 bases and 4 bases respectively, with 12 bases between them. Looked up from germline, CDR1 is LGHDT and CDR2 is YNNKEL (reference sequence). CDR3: CASSQPQGSGANVLTF. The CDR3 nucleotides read TGTGCCAGCAGCCAACCTCAGGGTTCAGGGGCCAACGTCCTGACTTTC.

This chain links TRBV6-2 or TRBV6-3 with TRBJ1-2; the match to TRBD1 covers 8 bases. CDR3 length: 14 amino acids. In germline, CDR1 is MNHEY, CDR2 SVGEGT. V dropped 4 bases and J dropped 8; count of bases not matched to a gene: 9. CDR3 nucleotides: TGTGCCAGCAGTTCCCCCCAGGGACAGGCGGGCTACACCTTC. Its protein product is CASSSPQGQAGYTF.

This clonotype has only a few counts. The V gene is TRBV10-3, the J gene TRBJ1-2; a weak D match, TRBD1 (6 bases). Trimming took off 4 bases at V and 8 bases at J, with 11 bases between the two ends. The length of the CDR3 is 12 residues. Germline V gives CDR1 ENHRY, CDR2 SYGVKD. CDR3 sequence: CAISAQGKGYTF. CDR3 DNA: TGTGCCATCAGTGCACAGGGTAAGGGCTACACCTTC.

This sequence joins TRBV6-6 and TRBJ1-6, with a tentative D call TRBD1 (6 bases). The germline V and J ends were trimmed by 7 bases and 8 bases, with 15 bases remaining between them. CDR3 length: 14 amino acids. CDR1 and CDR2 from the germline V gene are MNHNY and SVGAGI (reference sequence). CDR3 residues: CASTGEDVHSPLHF. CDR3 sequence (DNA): TGTGCCAGCACAGGGGAAGACGTTCATTCACCCCTCCACTTT.

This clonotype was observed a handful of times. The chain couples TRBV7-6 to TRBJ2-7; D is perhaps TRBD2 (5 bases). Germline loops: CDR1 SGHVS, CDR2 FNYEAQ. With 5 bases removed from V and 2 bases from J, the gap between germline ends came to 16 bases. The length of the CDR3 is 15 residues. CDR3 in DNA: TGTGCCAGCAGCCCCCTTGCGGGCCGTACCTACGAGCAGTACTTC. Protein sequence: CASSPLAGRTYEQYF.

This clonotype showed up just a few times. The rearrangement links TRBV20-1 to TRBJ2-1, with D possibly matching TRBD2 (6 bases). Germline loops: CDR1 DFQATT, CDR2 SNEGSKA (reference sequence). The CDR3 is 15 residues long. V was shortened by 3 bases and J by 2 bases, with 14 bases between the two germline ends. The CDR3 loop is CSASDPEGTYNEQFF. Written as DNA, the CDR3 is TGCAGTGCTAGTGACCCGGAGGGGACCTACAATGAGCAGTTCTTC.

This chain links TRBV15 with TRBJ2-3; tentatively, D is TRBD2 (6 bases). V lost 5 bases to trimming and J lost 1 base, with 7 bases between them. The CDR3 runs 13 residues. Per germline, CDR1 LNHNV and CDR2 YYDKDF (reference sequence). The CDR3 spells CATSASGTDTQYF. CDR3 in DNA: TGTGCCACCAGCGCTAGCGGCACAGATACGCAGTATTTT.

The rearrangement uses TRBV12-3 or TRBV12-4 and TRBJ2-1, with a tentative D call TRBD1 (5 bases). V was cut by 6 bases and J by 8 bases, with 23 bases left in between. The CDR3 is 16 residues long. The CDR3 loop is CASRPRTSSVWDEQFF. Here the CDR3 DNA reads TGTGCCAGCAGACCACGGACAAGCTCCGTTTGGGATGAGCAGTTCTTC.